These 10 T cell receptor beta chains came from one sample sequenced in a study of beta chain features in type 1 diabetes. Reverse transcription of all isolated RNA meant that expressed TCRB transcripts were sequenced. The repertoire was sequenced with immunoSEQ multiplex PCR; TCRdb's copy has only in-frame clones and lacks some. Of 200,000 to 250,000 clones detected, 9.6% appear once; the ten largest clones hold under 0.045%. The sequenced material came from naive CD4+ T cells from blood. The receptor source for this set is a woman aged 18-30 years in good health.

Only one count was recorded for this clone. The rearrangement uses TRBV30 and TRBJ2-2, with 13 nucleotides matching TRBD2. V was pared by 3 bases and J by 7 bases, with 8 bases of the junction left unmatched. Germline CDR1 and CDR2: GTSNPN and SVGIG (reference sequence). The CDR3 consists of 16 residues. CDR3 in amino acids: CAWSPQRTSGSGELFF. The CDR3 DNA reads TGTGCCTGGAGCCCCCAAAGGACTAGCGGGAGCGGGGAGCTGTTTTTT.

This chain joins TRBV7-2 and TRBJ2-7; the D gene is possibly TRBD2 (5 bases). Germline CDR1 reads SGHTA; CDR2 reads FQGNSA. The length of the CDR3 is 13 residues. V lost 1 base to trimming and J lost 6 bases, with 10 bases between them. CDR3 DNA: TGTGCCAGCAGCTTAGTATTCGGAGGCGAGCAGTACTTC. This sequence encodes CASSLVFGGEQYF.

The chain combines TRBV5-1 with TRBJ2-7, with TRBD1 as a possible D gene (6 bases). V lost 3 bases to trimming and J lost 4 bases, with 11 bases between them. Germline values: CDR1 SGHRS, CDR2 YFSETQ. The CDR3 spans 13 residues. The CDR3 here is CASSSGQPYEQYF. The CDR3 DNA is TGCGCCAGCAGCTCGGGACAACCATACGAGCAGTACTTC.

J is TRBJ1-1 and V is TRBV5-1, with 7 positions matching TRBD1. V shed 3 bases and J 0 bases; nucleotides not matched to a gene: 5. The CDR3 totals 15 residues. The V gene's germline CDR1 is SGHRS and CDR2 YFSETQ. This CDR3 reads CASSWTGTVNTEAFF. The CDR3 nucleotides read TGCGCCAGCAGCTGGACCGGGACAGTGAACACTGAAGCTTTCTTT.

This clone turned up a few times. This chain links TRBV30 with TRBJ2-1; TRBD2 is a possible D gene (6 bases). This CDR3 contains 16 residues. Per the germline V gene, CDR1 is GTSNPN and CDR2 is SVGIG (reference sequence). The V end was cut by 5 bases, the J end by 0 bases, with 17 bases between. CDR3 protein: CAWGLSGLRSYNEQFF. In nucleotides, the CDR3 is TGTGCCTGGGGACTTTCGGGACTTCGCTCCTACAATGAGCAGTTCTTC.

The DNA for the CDR3 is TGTGCCAGCAGCCAAGACCGGGGGTTGGCTGGCTACACCTTC. It translates to CASSQDRGLAGYTF. V usage is TRBV13 and J usage is TRBJ1-2, with D possibly matching TRBD1 (5 bases). The V gene lost 5 bases and the J gene lost 7 bases, with 17 bases spanning the gap. The CDR3 spans 14 residues. Germline CDR1 reads PRHDT; CDR2 reads FYEKMQ (reference sequence).

This clone was seen a handful of times. The chain carries TRBV5-1 and TRBJ1-2, with D possibly being TRBD1 (6 bases). Per germline, CDR1 SGHRS and CDR2 YFSETQ. The CDR3 totals 13 residues. V was trimmed by 4 bases and J by 2 bases, leaving 9 bases between them. The CDR3 nucleotides read TGCGCCAGCAGCCGGACAGCCAACTATGGCTACACCTTC. The encoded protein is CASSRTANYGYTF.

The rearrangement joins TRBV6-5 to TRBJ2-5, with D possibly TRBD2 on 6 matching bases. From germline, CDR1 is MNHEY and CDR2 SVGAGI. V lost 5 bases, J lost 5 bases, and 15 bases lay in between. The CDR3 spans 14 residues. The CDR3: CASSVWQGGETQYF. The CDR3 nucleotides read TGTGCCAGCAGTGTTTGGCAGGGAGGCGAGACCCAGTACTTC.

The chain links TRBV19 to TRBJ2-7; possibly TRBD1 for D (5 bases). This CDR3 contains 13 residues. Trimming removed 5 bases from V and 4 bases from J, with 12 bases in between. The germline V gene has CDR1 LNHDA and CDR2 SQIVND (reference sequence). CDR3 nucleotides: TGTGCCAGTAGTCCATGGGGCGTTTACGAGCAGTACTTC. Protein: CASSPWGVYEQYF. Full variable domain (remainder filled in from reference TRBV19 and TRBJ2-7): DGGITQSPKYLFRKEGQNVTLSCEQNLNHDAMYWYRQDPGQGLRLIYYSQIVNDFQKGDIAEGYSVSREKKESFPLTVTSAQKNPTAFYLCASSPWGVYEQYFGPGTRLTVT.

This clone was recorded many times. This chain uses TRBV9 with TRBJ2-7; 7 nucleotides match TRBD1. Germline V gene lookup returns CDR1 SGDLS and CDR2 YYNGEE. CDR3 size: 14 residues. Losses at the gene ends were 4 bases for V and 5 bases for J; bases not matched to a gene: 9. CDR3 region: CASSLETGDHEQYF. The DNA of the CDR3 is TGTGCCAGCAGCCTGGAAACAGGGGACCACGAGCAGTACTTC.